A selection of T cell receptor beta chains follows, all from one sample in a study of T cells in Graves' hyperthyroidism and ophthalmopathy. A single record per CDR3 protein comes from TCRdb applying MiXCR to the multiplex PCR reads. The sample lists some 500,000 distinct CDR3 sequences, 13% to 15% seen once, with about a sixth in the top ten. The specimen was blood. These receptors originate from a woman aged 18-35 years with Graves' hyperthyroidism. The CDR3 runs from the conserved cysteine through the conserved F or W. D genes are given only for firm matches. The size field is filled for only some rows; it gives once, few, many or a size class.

CASSRNYPGQGITEAFF TGTGCCAGCAGTCGAAACTACCCGGGACAGGGGATCACTGAAGCTTTCTTT TRBV6-2/TRBV6-3 17 . TRBJ1-1 TRBD1
CASSFGRGRAGELFF TGTGCCAGCAGTTTCGGACGCGGGAGGGCTGGGGAGCTGTTTTTT TRBV12-3/TRBV12-4 15 many TRBJ2-2 TRBD2
CASSARGIAVYNEQFF TGTGCCAGCAGCGCGAGAGGAATAGCGGTATACAATGAGCAGTTCTTC TRBV9 16 few TRBJ2-1 .
CASSLARWLATPGYTF TGTGCCAGCAGCTTAGCACGATGGCTCGCCACGCCTGGCTACACCTTC TRBV13 16 . TRBJ1-2 .
CASRQGGPNTEAFF TGTGCCAGTAGGCAGGGCGGACCGAACACTGAAGCTTTCTTT TRBV19 14 many TRBJ1-1 .
CASSTAGGILANEKLFF TGTGCCAGCAGTACGGCGGGGGGGATCTTAGCTAATGAAAAACTGTTTTTT TRBV27 17 . TRBJ1-4 .
CASTQGQGRGGYTF TGTGCCAGCACCCAGGGGCAGGGGAGGGGAGGCTACACCTTC TRBV12-3/TRBV12-4 14 many TRBJ1-2 .
CASSYSPGLNTEAFF TGTGCCAGCAGTTACTCACCAGGGCTGAACACTGAAGCTTTCTTT TRBV6-5 15 many TRBJ1-1 .
CASSQAETQYF TGTGCCAGCAGCCAAGCGGAGACCCAGTACTTC TRBV14 11 few TRBJ2-5 .
CASSRTGASRGANVLTF TGTGCCAGCAGCCGGACAGGAGCTTCTAGGGGGGCCAACGTCCTGACTTTC TRBV9 17 few TRBJ2-6 TRBD1
CASSSLYTEGTKGSNEQFF TGTGCCAGTAGTTCCCTCTATACGGAGGGGACTAAGGGATCCAATGAGCAGTTCTTC TRBV19 19 . TRBJ2-1 TRBD2
CASSLLGAGNYGYTF TGTGCCAGCAGTTTACTCGGGGCCGGGAACTATGGCTACACCTTC TRBV28 15 many TRBJ1-2 .
CSVETGGYTF TGCAGCGTTGAAACAGGGGGCTACACCTTC TRBV29-1 10 . TRBJ1-2 .
CASSLAGEGNEQFF TGTGCCAGCAGCTTAGCGGGAGAGGGCAATGAGCAGTTCTTC TRBV7-3 14 many TRBJ2-1 TRBD2
CASSQVGGLPNEKLFF TGTGCCAGCAGCCAAGTCGGGGGCCTACCTAATGAAAAACTGTTTTTT TRBV4-2 16 few TRBJ1-4 .
CASSWTIDNLYEQYF TGCGCCAGCAGCTGGACCATAGATAACCTCTACGAGCAGTACTTC TRBV5-1 15 . TRBJ2-7 .
CASRRGGGRNNEQFF TGTGCCAGCAGACGCGGAGGAGGTCGAAACAATGAGCAGTTCTTC TRBV7-2 15 many TRBJ2-1 .
CASSPGQGLSYNEQFF TGTGCCAGCAGCCCAGGACAGGGCTTAAGCTACAATGAGCAGTTCTTC TRBV7-9 16 many TRBJ2-1 TRBD1
CASSLWEGASYEQYF TGCGCCAGCAGCCTGTGGGAAGGGGCCTCCTACGAGCAGTACTTC TRBV4-1 15 . TRBJ2-7 .
CASSYIGGSYNEQFF TGTGCCAGCAGTTACATCGGGGGCTCCTACAATGAGCAGTTCTTC TRBV6-1 15 many TRBJ2-1 .
CASSLVALAGQETQYF TGTGCCAGCAGCTTAGTAGCGCTAGCGGGACAAGAGACCCAGTACTTC TRBV7-2 16 . TRBJ2-5 TRBD2
CASRPTGFIGYEQYF TGTGCCAGCAGACCGACAGGGTTCATAGGGTACGAGCAGTACTTC TRBV6-2/TRBV6-3 15 . TRBJ2-7 TRBD1
CSVLRLAGTGELFF TGCAGCGTTCTTAGACTAGCGGGAACCGGGGAGCTGTTTTTT TRBV29-1 14 . TRBJ2-2 TRBD2
CASSYIPKRSGSTDTQYF TGTGCCAGCAGTTACATACCCAAGCGAAGCGGGAGCACAGATACGCAGTATTTT TRBV6-2/TRBV6-3 18 many TRBJ2-3 .
CASSAQPGQGFDTQYF TGTGCCAGCAGCGCGCAGCCGGGACAGGGTTTCGATACGCAGTATTTT TRBV5-5 16 many TRBJ2-3 TRBD1
CSAISRALAYNEQFF TGCAGTGCCATCTCTCGAGCGTTGGCCTACAATGAGCAGTTCTTC TRBV20-1 15 many TRBJ2-1 .
CASSQIGVRRETQYF TGCGCCAGCAGCCAAATCGGGGTGAGGAGGGAGACCCAGTACTTC TRBV4-1 15 many TRBJ2-5 .
CASSPGQGAQDTDAFF TGCGCCAGCAGCCCGGGGCAGGGGGCGCAGGACACTGACGCTTTCTTT TRBV5-1 16 . TRBJ1-1 TRBD1
CASSFKVGLAGGPSETQYF TGTGCCAGCAGTTTCAAGGTTGGACTAGCGGGAGGGCCATCAGAGACCCAGTACTTC TRBV28 19 . TRBJ2-5 TRBD2
CASRPPGGAGTEAFF TGTGCCAGCAGACCTCCGGGAGGGGCGGGTACTGAAGCTTTCTTT TRBV5-4 15 . TRBJ1-1 .
CAWSGGWEKLFF TGTGCCTGGAGCGGGGGCTGGGAGAAACTGTTTTTT TRBV30 12 many TRBJ1-4 .
CASRVYTTGELFF TGCGCCAGCAGAGTCTACACCACCGGGGAGCTGTTTTTT TRBV5-1 13 . TRBJ2-2 .
CASSLGGIEQYF TGTGCCAGCAGCTTAGGAGGGATAGAGCAGTACTTC TRBV13 12 many TRBJ2-7 .
CASSEGGARYSPLHF TGTGCCAGCAGTGAAGGGGGGGCGAGGTATTCACCCCTCCACTTT TRBV2 15 many TRBJ1-6 .
CSARVKVIDEQFF TGCAGTGCTAGAGTCAAGGTAATCGATGAGCAGTTCTTC TRBV20-1 13 many TRBJ2-1 .
CAWRLAGDTQYF TGTGCCTGGAGGCTAGCGGGAGATACGCAGTATTTT TRBV30 12 many TRBJ2-3 TRBD2
CASSFAGINYGYTF TGTGCCAGCAGTTTCGCAGGGATAAACTATGGCTACACCTTC TRBV12-3/TRBV12-4 14 many TRBJ1-2 .
CASIDSGSYNEQFF TGTGCCAGCATCGATAGCGGTTCCTACAATGAGCAGTTCTTC TRBV7-9 14 . TRBJ2-1 .